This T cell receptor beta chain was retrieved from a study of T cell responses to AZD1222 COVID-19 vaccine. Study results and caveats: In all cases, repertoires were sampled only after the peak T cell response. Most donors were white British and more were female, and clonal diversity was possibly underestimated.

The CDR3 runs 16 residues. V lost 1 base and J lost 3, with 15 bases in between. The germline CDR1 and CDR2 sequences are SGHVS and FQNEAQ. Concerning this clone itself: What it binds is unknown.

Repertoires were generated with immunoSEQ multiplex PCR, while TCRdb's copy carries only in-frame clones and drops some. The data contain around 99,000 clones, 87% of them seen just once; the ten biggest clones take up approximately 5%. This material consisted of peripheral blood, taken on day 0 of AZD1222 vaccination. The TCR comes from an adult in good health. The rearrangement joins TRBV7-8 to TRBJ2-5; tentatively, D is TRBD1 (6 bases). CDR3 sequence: CASSLGFRAGEETQYF. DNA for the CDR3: TGTGCCAGCAGCTTAGGATTCCGCGCAGGGGAAGAGACCCAGTACTTC.